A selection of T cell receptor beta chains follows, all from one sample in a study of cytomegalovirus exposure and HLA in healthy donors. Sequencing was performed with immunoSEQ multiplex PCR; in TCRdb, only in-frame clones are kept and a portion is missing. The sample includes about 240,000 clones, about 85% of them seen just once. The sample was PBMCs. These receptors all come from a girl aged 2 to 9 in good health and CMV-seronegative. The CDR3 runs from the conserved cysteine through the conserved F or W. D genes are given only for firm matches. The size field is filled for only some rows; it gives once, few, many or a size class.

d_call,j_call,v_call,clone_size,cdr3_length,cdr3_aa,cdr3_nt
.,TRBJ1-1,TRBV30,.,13,CAWIRQMNTEAFF,TGTGCCTGGATCCGACAGATGAACACTGAAGCTTTCTTT
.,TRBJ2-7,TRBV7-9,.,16,CASSSLGGGTYYEQYF,TGTGCCAGCAGCTCCTTGGGAGGGGGGACTTACTACGAGCAGTACTTC
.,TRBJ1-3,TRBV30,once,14,CAWSGGLSGNTIYF,TGTGCCTGGAGTGGGGGCCTCTCTGGAAACACCATATATTTT
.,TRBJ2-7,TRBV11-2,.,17,CASSHWTVKSPPYEQYF,TGTGCCAGCAGCCATTGGACAGTGAAAAGTCCCCCCTACGAGCAGTACTTC
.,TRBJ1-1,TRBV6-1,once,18,CASSEFSGALWPPSEAFF,TGTGCCAGCAGTGAATTTTCAGGGGCTCTCTGGCCTCCGTCTGAAGCTTTCTTT
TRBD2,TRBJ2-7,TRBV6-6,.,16,CASSYFLAGGMHEQYF,TGTGCCAGCAGTTACTTTTTAGCGGGAGGGATGCACGAGCAGTACTTC
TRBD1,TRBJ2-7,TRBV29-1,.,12,CSVGDSSYEQYF,TGCAGCGTGGGGGACAGTAGTTACGAGCAGTACTTC
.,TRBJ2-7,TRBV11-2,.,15,CASSLGGGRSYEQYF,TGTGCCAGCAGCTTAGGTGGGGGCCGGTCCTACGAGCAGTACTTC
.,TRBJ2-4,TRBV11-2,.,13,CASSFGDGNIQYF,TGTGCCAGCAGCTTCGGAGACGGGAACATTCAGTACTTC
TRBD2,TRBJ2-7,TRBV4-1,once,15,CASSQIGSGSHEQYF,TGCGCCAGCAGCCAAATTGGTAGCGGGAGTCACGAGCAGTACTTC
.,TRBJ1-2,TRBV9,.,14,CASSAAGRLYGYTF,TGTGCCAGCAGCGCCGCGGGACGGCTCTATGGCTACACCTTC
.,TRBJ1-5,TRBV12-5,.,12,CASAYAEGPQHF,TGTGCTAGTGCCTACGCGGAGGGGCCCCAGCATTTT
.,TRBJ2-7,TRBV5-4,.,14,CASRTAGGAYEQYF,TGTGCCAGCAGAACAGCTGGCGGGGCCTACGAGCAGTACTTC
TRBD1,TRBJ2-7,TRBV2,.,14,CASRMDRDGGEQYF,TGTGCCAGCAGGATGGACAGGGACGGGGGTGAGCAGTACTTC
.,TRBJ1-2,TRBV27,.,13,CASDLGGSYGYTF,TGTGCCAGCGATCTAGGTGGATCCTATGGCTACACCTTC
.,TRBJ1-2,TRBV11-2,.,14,CASSLGGERYGYTF,TGTGCCAGCAGCTTAGGGGGCGAGAGATATGGCTACACCTTC
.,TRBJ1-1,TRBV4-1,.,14,CASSQGGAALGAFF,TGCGCCAGCAGCCAAGGCGGCGCGGCCCTGGGAGCTTTCTTT
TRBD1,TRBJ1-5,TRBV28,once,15,CASSFTGASNQPQHF,TGTGCCAGCAGCTTCACAGGGGCGAGCAATCAGCCCCAGCATTTT
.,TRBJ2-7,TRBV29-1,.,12,CSVDTGTYEQYF,TGCAGCGTTGATACAGGAACTTACGAGCAGTACTTC
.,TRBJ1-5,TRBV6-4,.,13,CASSVQASKSQHF,TGTGCCAGCAGTGTCCAGGCCTCTAAGTCCCAGCATTTT
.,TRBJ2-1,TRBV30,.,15,CAWINSGLSYNEQFF,TGTGCCTGGATTAATAGCGGATTAAGCTACAATGAGCAGTTCTTC
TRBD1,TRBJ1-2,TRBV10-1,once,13,CASSNDRDYGYTF,TGCGCCAGTTCGAATGACAGGGACTATGGCTACACCTTC
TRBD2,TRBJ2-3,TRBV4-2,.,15,CASSQGTSLTDTQYF,TGTGCCAGCAGCCAAGGGACTAGTTTGACAGATACGCAGTATTTT
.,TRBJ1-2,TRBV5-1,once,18,CASSLGGRTGATSYGYTF,TGCGCCAGCAGCTTGGGAGGTAGGACGGGAGCAACAAGCTATGGCTACACCTTC
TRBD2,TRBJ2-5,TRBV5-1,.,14,CASTGRGSLETQYF,TGCGCCAGCACCGGGAGGGGGTCTCTAGAGACCCAGTACTTC
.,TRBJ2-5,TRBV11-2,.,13,CASSLHRQETQYF,TGTGCCAGCAGCTTACACAGGCAAGAGACCCAGTACTTC
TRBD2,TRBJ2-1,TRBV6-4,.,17,CASSDTPLASSYNEQFF,TGTGCCAGCAGTGACACCCCACTAGCGAGCTCCTACAATGAGCAGTTCTTC